The source of this T cell receptor (beta chain) is a study of fetal regulatory T cell absence and autoimmunity (TCRdb year 2017). Concerning the study at large: Exocrine pancreas autoimmunity was observed in the IPEX patients in the absence of clinical diabetes. Broader findings and caveats from the paper: Compared with cord blood, the pancreas TCR compartment showed significant oligoclonal enrichment, and some top clones were enriched more than 100-fold. The oligoclonal enrichment was interpreted as support for antigen-driven autoimmunity in the pancreas before birth in IPEX syndrome. Cord blood and pancreas had broadly similar TRB gene family usage, which resembled published neonatal and adult repertoires.

Genomic DNA, roughly 1.8-3 ug, was extracted from umbilical cord blood or frozen pancreas using the DNeasy Blood and Tissue Kit. Worth noting for this clone: Its antigen target is currently unknown. One base away there is no much larger clone; base qualities are not given.

Per the germline V gene, SGHDN is the CDR1 and FVKESK is the CDR2. The CDR3 covers 13 residues, taking in both the cysteine and the phenylalanine. Solely the CDR3 DNA is kept, with 39 bases framed from the first base. The V end loses 1 base and the J end loses 10 bases, and a stretch of 11 bases separates them. On the immunoSEQ human TCRbeta survey platform, TCRbeta CDR3 regions were amplified and barcoded with a two-step multiplex PCR. Libraries were sequenced on Illumina instruments, and IgH from the same samples was sequenced in parallel. The study's own analysis went as follows. Raw reads were filtered against IMGT V, D, J definitions and binned by a nearest-neighbor algorithm to remove PCR and sequencing errors. Clones were defined as identical nucleotide sequences, and differential abundance between tissues was assessed by per-clone Fisher exact tests with a pFDR threshold of p<0.01. Clones with frequencies too low for statistical inference were excluded by a minimum inclusion filter of 10 in either sample. The immunoSEQ Analyzer was used for pairwise clonal comparisons, and IMGT tools were used to assess gene family usage. The clones in this table, taken by TCRdb from immuneACCESS, are in-frame only. Not every clone is retained; where verified, under half of the shortfall comes from an unresolved V gene, and the cause of the rest is unknown. V, J and clone size are taken as reported in that table, and D and trimming were inferred from the DNA itself. The sample records some 46,000 clones, about four fifths of which are singletons. The ten largest clones add up to about 0.41% of the sample.

The sequencing input was cord blood. Here the chain combines TRBV14 and TRBJ2-1, with the identity of the D gene unclear. The TCR comes from a newborn boy with IPEX syndrome. CDR3 loop: CASSQAWRWEQFF. In nucleotides, the sequence is TGTGCCAGCAGCCAAGCTTGGCGGTGGGAGCAGTTCTTC.